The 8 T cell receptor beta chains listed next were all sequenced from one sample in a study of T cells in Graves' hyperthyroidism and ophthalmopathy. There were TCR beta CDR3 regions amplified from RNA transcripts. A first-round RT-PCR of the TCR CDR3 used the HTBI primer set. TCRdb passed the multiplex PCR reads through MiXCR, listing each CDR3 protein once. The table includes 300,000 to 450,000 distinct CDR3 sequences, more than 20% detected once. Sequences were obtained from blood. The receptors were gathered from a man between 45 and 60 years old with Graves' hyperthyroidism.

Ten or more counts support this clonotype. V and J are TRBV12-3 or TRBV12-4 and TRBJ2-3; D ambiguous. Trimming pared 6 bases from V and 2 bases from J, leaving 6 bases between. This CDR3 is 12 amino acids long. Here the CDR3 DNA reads TGTGCCAGCAGGTCGACCACAGATACGCAGTATTTT. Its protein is CASRSTTDTQYF.

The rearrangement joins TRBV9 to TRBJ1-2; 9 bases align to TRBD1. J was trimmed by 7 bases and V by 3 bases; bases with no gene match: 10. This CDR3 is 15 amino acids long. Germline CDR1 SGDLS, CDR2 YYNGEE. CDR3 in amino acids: CASSATGGAASGYTF. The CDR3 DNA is TGTGCCAGCAGCGCAACAGGGGGCGCAGCCTCTGGCTACACCTTC.

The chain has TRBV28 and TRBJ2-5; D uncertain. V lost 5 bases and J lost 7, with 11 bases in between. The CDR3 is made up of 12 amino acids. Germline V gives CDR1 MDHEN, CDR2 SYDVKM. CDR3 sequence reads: CASSLYQRTQYF. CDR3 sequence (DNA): TGTGCCAGCAGTCTCTATCAGCGGACCCAGTACTTC.

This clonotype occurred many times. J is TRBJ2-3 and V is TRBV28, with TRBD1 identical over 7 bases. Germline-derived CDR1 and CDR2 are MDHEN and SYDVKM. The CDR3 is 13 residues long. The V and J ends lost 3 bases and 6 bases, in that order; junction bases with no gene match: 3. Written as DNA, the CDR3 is TGTGCCAGCAGTTTGAGGGGGCCGGATACGCAGTATTTT. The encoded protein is CASSLRGPDTQYF.

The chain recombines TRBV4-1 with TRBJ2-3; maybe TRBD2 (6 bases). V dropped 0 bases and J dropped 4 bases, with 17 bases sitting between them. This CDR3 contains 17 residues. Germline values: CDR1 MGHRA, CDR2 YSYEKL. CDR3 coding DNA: TGCGCCAGCAGCCAAGATGCTGGGGGGAGTCGGGCAGATACGCAGTATTTT. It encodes CASSQDAGGSRADTQYF.

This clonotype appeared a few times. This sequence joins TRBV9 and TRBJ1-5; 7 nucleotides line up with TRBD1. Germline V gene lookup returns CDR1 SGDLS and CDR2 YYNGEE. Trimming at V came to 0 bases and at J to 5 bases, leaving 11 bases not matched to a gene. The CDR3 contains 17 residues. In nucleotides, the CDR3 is TGTGCCAGCAGCGTAGGTCCAGACAGGGACCCTTATCAGCCCCAGCATTTT. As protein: CASSVGPDRDPYQPQHF.

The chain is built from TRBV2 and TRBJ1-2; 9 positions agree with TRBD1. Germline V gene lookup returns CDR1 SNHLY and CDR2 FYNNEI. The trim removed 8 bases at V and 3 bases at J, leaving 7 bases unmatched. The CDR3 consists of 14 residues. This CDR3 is CASGGDRAHYGYTF. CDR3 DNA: TGTGCCAGCGGTGGGGACAGGGCTCACTATGGCTACACCTTC.

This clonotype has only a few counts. CDR3 sequence: CASTSKTGRRGYTF. As DNA, the CDR3 is TGTGCCAGCACCTCAAAGACAGGGAGACGGGGCTACACCTTC. This chain links TRBV5-6 with TRBJ1-2, with 7 nucleotides matching TRBD1. The CDR3 contains 14 residues. Germline-derived CDR1 and CDR2 are SGHDT and YYEEEE. Losses at the gene ends were 6 bases for V and 8 bases for J; bases not matched to a gene: 13. The complete variable domain, with remaining parts taken from reference TRBV5-6 and TRBJ1-2, reads DAGVTQSPTHLIKTRGQQVTLRCSPKSGHDTVSWYQQALGQGPQFIFQYYEEEERQRGNFPDRFSGHQFPNYSSELNVNALLLGDSALYLCASTSKTGRRGYTFGSGTRLTVV.